This TCR beta chain came from a study of cytomegalovirus exposure and HLA in healthy donors. Study outcomes and limitations: Specificity for CMV antigens was confirmed in vitro for a few of the CMV-associated chains.

A note on this clone: What it binds is not known.

A multiplex PCR was run with 60 Vbeta primers and 13 Jbeta primers. Using immunoSEQ multiplex PCR, the repertoire was profiled, and TCRdb retains in-frame clones only, with some absent. Of about 230,000 clones listed, 80% to 90% are singletons. The V end was cut by 5 bases, the J end by 4 bases, with 25 bases between. Germline values: CDR1 SQVTM, CDR2 ANQGSEA. The CDR3 has 17 amino acids. Healthy bone marrow donors made up the donor group. The TCR originated in a girl aged 2 to 9 in good health and CMV-seronegative. J is TRBJ2-3 and V is TRBV29-1, with D possibly matching TRBD1 (5 bases). Sequenced sample: PBMCs. The CDR3 DNA reads as TGCAGCGTTCGATACTCAAAGACAGAACCTCGGCCAGATACGCAGTATTTT. It yields the protein CSVRYSKTEPRPDTQYF.